The clone carrying this T cell receptor beta chain showed up many times. Its antigen remains unidentified. Patients were all untreated before their thyroid surgery. Original processing methods: Differences in CDR3 between clinicopathological groups were drawn on to build a classifier intended to discriminate distant-metastatic papillary thyroid cancer patients. TCRdb ran MiXCR on the PCR reads. The V and J calls shown here were made by TCRdb, not taken from the authors' results. This sample has 25,000 to 40,000 clones, with 7.4% found just once. The sample comes from a study of metastatic and nonmetastatic thyroid tumors. Study-level information: Across peripheral blood and tumor or nodule tissue samples taken from malignant and benign thyroid patients, the repertoires were compared with one another. Study-wide points: Significantly greater TCR beta diversity was reportedly found in malignant thyroid tumors than in benign nodules (in blood and tumor).

The junction had 3 bases not matched to a gene; V was cut back by 3 bases and J by 2 bases. Germline CDR1 and CDR2: SEHNR and FQNEAQ (reference sequence). The CDR3 consists of 15 residues. This sequence joins TRBV7-9 and TRBJ2-5, with 10 nucleotides matching TRBD2. This TCR was sampled from a female donor with papillary thyroid cancer or a benign thyroid nodule (not recorded which). Some clones in this sample may be carry-over from other donors' samples. Sequenced material: blood. This CDR3 reads CASSFNSGRQETQYF. The CDR3 region has the DNA TGTGCCAGCAGCTTTAATAGCGGGAGGCAAGAGACCCAGTACTTC.